The clone carrying this T cell receptor (beta chain) turned up a few times. Its target is unknown. CDR1 and CDR2 from the germline V gene are SNHLY and FYNNEI. The CDR3 is made up of 14 amino acids. Trimming took off 7 bases at V and 4 bases at J, with 14 bases between the two ends. After roughly 9 days in culture, the CD4+ T cells were isolated. A PCR test confirmed that the person had SARS-CoV-2 infection between March and December 2020. Each participant was administered two doses of either the BNT162b2 or the mRNA-1273 vaccine. These data originate in a study of vaccination effects on CD4 cells after COVID-19. Looking at the study overall: Samples that were drawn after vaccination came a median of 72 days after the second dose.

TCRdb keeps only in-frame clones here, not all; method: immunoSEQ multiplex PCR. The sample has around 53,000 clones, 65% to 75% seen once. The sample was CD4+ T cells from PBMCs cultured without peptide, taken after COVID-19 vaccination. The TCR comes from a human donor who had a prior SARS-CoV-2 infection. The chain employs TRBV2 and TRBJ1-3; D may be TRBD1 (6 bases). The CDR3 loop is CASTAETGGNTIYF. DNA for the CDR3: TGTGCCAGCACCGCAGAGACAGGAGGAAACACCATATATTTT.